This T cell receptor beta chain was sequenced for a study of blood T cells in healthy people across ages. Notes on the study in general: The study found more naive CD4+ cells and higher diversity in long-lived than aged donors.

PBMCs numbering at least 6 million were isolated per sample. Concerning this clonotype: Its antigen is not known.

Then a second PCR, running about 6 to 12 cycles, was carried out with a sample-barcoded 5' primer and a J-beta primer mix. Each cDNA molecule was tagged by a template-switch adaptor with 12 random nucleotides. One entry per CDR3 protein results from TCRdb running MiXCR on the 5' RACE reads. The data hold just over 800,000 distinct CDR3 sequences, with 62% observed a single time. This receptor was identified in a man in his thirties or forties in good health. The sequenced sample was blood.

The CDR3 loop is CSARRPSGGRVTGELFF. CDR3 DNA sequence: TGCAGTGCTAGACGGCCTAGCGGGGGACGGGTCACCGGGGAGCTGTTTTTT. The J gene is TRBJ2-2, the V gene TRBV20-1, with TRBD2 identical over 10 bases. The J segment lost 4 bases and the V segment lost 2 bases, leaving 10 bases of the junction unmatched. The CDR3 extends over 17 amino acids. In germline, CDR1 is DFQATT, CDR2 SNEGSKA (reference sequence).